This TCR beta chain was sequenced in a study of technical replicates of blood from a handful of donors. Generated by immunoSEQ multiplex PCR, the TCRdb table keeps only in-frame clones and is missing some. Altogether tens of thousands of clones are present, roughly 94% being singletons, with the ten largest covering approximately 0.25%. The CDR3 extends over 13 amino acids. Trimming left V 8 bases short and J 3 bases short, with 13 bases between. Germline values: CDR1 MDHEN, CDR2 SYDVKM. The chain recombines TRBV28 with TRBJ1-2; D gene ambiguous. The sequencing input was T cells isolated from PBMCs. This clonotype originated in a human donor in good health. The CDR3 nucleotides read TGTGCCAGCTACCCGGGTCCCTACTATGGCTACACCTTC. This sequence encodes CASYPGPYYGYTF.